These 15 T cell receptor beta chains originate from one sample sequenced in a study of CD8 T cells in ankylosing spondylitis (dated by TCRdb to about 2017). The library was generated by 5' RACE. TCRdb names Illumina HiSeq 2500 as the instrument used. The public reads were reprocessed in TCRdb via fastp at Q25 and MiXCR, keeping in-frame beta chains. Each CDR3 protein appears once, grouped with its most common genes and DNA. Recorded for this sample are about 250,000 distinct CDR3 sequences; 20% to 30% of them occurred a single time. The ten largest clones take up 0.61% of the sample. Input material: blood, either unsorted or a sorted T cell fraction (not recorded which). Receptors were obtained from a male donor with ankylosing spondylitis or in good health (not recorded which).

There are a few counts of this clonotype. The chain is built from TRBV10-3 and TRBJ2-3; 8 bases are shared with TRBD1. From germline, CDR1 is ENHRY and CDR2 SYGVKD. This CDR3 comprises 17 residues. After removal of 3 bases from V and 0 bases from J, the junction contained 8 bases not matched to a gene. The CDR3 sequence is CAISDWDRSTSTDTQYF. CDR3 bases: TGTGCCATCAGTGATTGGGACAGGAGCACTAGCACAGATACGCAGTATTTT.

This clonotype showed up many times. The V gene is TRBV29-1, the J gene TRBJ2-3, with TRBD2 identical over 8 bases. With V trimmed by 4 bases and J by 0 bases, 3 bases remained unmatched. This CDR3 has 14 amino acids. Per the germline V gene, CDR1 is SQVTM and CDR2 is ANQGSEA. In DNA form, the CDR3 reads TGCAGCGTTGCCAGCGGGGGCAGCACAGATACGCAGTATTTT. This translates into CSVASGGSTDTQYF.

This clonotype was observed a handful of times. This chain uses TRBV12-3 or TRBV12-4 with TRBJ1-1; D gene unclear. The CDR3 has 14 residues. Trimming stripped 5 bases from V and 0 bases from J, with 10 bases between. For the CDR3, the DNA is TGTGCCAGCAGTCTTGACGGAATGAACACTGAAGCTTTCTTT. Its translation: CASSLDGMNTEAFF.

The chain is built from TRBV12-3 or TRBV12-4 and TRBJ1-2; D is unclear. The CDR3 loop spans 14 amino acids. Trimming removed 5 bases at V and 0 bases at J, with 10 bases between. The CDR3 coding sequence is TGTGCCAGCAGTAAGCAGGAGGCTAACTATGGCTACACCTTC. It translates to CASSKQEANYGYTF.

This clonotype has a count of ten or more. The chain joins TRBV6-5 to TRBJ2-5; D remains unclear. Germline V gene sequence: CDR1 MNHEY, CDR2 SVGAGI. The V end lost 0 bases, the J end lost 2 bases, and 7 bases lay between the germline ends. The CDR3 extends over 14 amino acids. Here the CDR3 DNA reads TGTGCCAGCAGTTACTCGCCAGTTCAAGAGACCCAGTACTTC. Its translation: CASSYSPVQETQYF.

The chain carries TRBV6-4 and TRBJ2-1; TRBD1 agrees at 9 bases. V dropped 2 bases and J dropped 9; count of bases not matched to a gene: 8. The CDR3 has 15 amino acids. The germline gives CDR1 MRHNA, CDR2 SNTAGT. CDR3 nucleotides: TGTGCCAGCAGTGACACAGGGGGCGTCTTCGGTGAGCAGTTCTTC. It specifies CASSDTGGVFGEQFF.

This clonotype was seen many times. This CDR3 is CSASGLADYEQYF. The CDR3, as DNA: TGCAGTGCCTCGGGACTAGCCGACTACGAGCAGTACTTC. The rearrangement joins TRBV20-1 to TRBJ2-7; 9 positions agree with TRBD2. Losses at the gene ends were 6 bases for V and 3 bases for J; bases not matched to a gene: 6. Germline assignment: CDR1 DFQATT and CDR2 SNEGSKA (reference sequence). This CDR3 region has 13 residues.

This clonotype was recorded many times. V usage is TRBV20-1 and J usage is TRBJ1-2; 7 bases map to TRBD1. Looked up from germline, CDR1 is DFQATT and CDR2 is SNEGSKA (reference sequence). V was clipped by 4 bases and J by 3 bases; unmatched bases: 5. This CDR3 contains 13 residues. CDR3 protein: CSAKTGFDYGYTF. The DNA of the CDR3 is TGCAGTGCTAAGACAGGGTTTGACTATGGCTACACCTTC.

The CDR3 sequence: CASSPGGRGAGYEQYF. CDR3 DNA sequence: TGCGCCAGCAGCCCCGGGGGCCGGGGGGCCGGCTACGAGCAGTACTTC. The chain links TRBV5-1 to TRBJ2-7, with D perhaps matching TRBD2 (7 bases). CDR3 length: 16 amino acids. The germline V and J ends were trimmed by 4 bases and 3 bases, with 20 bases remaining between them. Germline V gene sequence: CDR1 SGHRS, CDR2 YFSETQ.

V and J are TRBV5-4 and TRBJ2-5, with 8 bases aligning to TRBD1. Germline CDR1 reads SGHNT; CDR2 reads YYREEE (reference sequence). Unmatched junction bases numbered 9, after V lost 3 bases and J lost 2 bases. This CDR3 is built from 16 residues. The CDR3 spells CASSSDRAPGQETQYF. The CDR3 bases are TGTGCCAGCAGCTCGGACAGGGCCCCGGGGCAAGAGACCCAGTACTTC.

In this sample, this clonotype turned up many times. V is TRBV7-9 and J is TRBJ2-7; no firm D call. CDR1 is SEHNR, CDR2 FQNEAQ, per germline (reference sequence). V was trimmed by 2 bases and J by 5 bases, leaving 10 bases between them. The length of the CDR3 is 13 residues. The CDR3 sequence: CASSLLGSHEQYF. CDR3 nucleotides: TGTGCCAGCAGCTTACTGGGATCGCACGAGCAGTACTTC.

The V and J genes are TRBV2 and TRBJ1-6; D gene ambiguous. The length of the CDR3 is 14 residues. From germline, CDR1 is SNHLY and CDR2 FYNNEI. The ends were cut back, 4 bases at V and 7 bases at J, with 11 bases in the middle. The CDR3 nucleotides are TGTGCCAGCAGTGCGACTGAACGGAATTCACCCCTCCACTTT. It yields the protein CASSATERNSPLHF.

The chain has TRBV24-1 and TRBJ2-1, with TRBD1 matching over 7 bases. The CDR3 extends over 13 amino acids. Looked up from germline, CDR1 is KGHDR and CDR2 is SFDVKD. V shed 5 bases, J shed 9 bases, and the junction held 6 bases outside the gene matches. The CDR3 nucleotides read TGTGCCACCAGTGGTGACAGGGTCAGTGAGCAGTTCTTC. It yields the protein CATSGDRVSEQFF.

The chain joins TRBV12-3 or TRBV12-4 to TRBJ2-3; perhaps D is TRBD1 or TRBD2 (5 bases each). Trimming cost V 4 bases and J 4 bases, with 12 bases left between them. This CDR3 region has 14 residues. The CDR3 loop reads CASSWDHSADTQYF. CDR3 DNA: TGTGCCAGCAGTTGGGACCATAGCGCAGATACGCAGTATTTT.

CDR3 loop: CASSTEDRGAGYTF. The CDR3, as DNA: TGTGCCAGCAGTACCGAGGACAGGGGCGCGGGCTACACCTTC. This chain joins TRBV12-3 or TRBV12-4 and TRBJ1-2; 9 positions match TRBD1. This CDR3 is built from 14 residues. V gave up 5 bases and J gave up 8 bases; unmatched junction bases: 9.